Listed below are T cell receptor beta chains from one sample, sequenced in a study of blood T cell repertoires in COVID-19. The assay was immunoSEQ multiplex PCR, and TCRdb's table has in-frame clones only and misses some. Of about 230,000 clones in the sample, 65% to 90% are singletons; the top ten hold 1.2% to 1.5%. Sequenced sample: peripheral blood. The origin of the receptors is a woman aged 40 to 50 who had recovered from COVID-19. The CDR3 runs from the conserved cysteine through the conserved F or W. Each record gives: D gene, V gene, J gene, clone size, CDR3 protein, CDR3 DNA. The D gene is left open where the match is weak. Where a row states a size, it is once, few, many or the class of an expanded clone; other rows omit it.

d_call: -; v_call: TRBV7-9; j_call: TRBJ2-7; clone_size: few; cdr3_aa: CASSLAGGLGEQYF; cdr3_nt: TGTGCCAGCAGCTTAGCGGGGGGGCTCGGAGAGCAGTACTTC
d_call: -; v_call: TRBV29-1; j_call: TRBJ1-5; clone_size: -; cdr3_aa: CSVENSGTQHF; cdr3_nt: TGCAGCGTTGAGAATTCAGGGACCCAGCATTTT
d_call: -; v_call: TRBV19; j_call: TRBJ1-2; clone_size: -; cdr3_aa: CASFITGGDRNGYTF; cdr3_nt: TGTGCCAGTTTCATCACCGGGGGAGACAGAAATGGCTACACCTTC
d_call: -; v_call: TRBV3-1/TRBV3-2; j_call: TRBJ2-7; clone_size: -; cdr3_aa: CASRGQPYEQYF; cdr3_nt: TGTGCCAGCCGTGGACAGCCTTACGAGCAGTACTTC
d_call: TRBD1; v_call: TRBV10-3; j_call: TRBJ2-7; clone_size: -; cdr3_aa: CAISDRGMQYF; cdr3_nt: TGTGCCATCAGTGACAGGGGGATGCAGTACTTC
d_call: -; v_call: TRBV5-5; j_call: TRBJ1-2; clone_size: -; cdr3_aa: CASSLSNTAGGYTF; cdr3_nt: TGTGCCAGCAGCTTGTCTAACACCGCGGGTGGCTACACCTTC
d_call: TRBD2; v_call: TRBV6-2/TRBV6-3; j_call: TRBJ2-1; clone_size: -; cdr3_aa: CASSYPSGSYNEQFF; cdr3_nt: TGTGCCAGCAGTTATCCTAGCGGTTCCTACAATGAGCAGTTCTTC
d_call: TRBD1; v_call: TRBV19; j_call: TRBJ2-7; clone_size: -; cdr3_aa: CASSGVGQGLYEQYF; cdr3_nt: TGTGCCAGTAGTGGCGTGGGACAGGGGTTGTACGAGCAGTACTTC
d_call: TRBD1; v_call: TRBV29-1; j_call: TRBJ2-5; clone_size: -; cdr3_aa: CSAPRGTGVSETQYF; cdr3_nt: TGCAGCGCACCTAGGGGGACAGGGGTATCAGAGACCCAGTACTTC
d_call: TRBD1; v_call: TRBV7-2; j_call: TRBJ2-7; clone_size: -; cdr3_aa: CASSPSGTGVYEQYF; cdr3_nt: TGTGCCAGCAGCCCGTCAGGGACAGGGGTCTACGAGCAGTACTTC
d_call: -; v_call: TRBV18; j_call: TRBJ1-5; clone_size: -; cdr3_aa: CASARGGPNQPQHF; cdr3_nt: TGTGCCAGCGCGCGGGGGGGGCCCAATCAGCCCCAGCATTTT
d_call: TRBD1; v_call: TRBV27; j_call: TRBJ1-2; clone_size: -; cdr3_aa: CASKPRQGFGYGYTF; cdr3_nt: TGTGCCAGCAAGCCCCGACAGGGTTTTGGCTATGGCTACACCTTC
d_call: TRBD2; v_call: TRBV7-3; j_call: TRBJ2-1; clone_size: -; cdr3_aa: CASSPSGFGNEQFF; cdr3_nt: TGTGCCAGCAGCCCTAGCGGGTTCGGAAATGAGCAGTTCTTC
d_call: -; v_call: TRBV6-5; j_call: TRBJ1-2; clone_size: -; cdr3_aa: CASSYSSGNGYTF; cdr3_nt: TGTGCCAGCAGTTACTCCTCCGGGAATGGCTACACCTTC
d_call: TRBD1; v_call: TRBV24-1; j_call: TRBJ1-1; clone_size: once; cdr3_aa: CATSPGTGNTEAFF; cdr3_nt: TGTGCCACCAGTCCTGGGACAGGAAACACTGAAGCTTTCTTT
d_call: TRBD1; v_call: TRBV12-3/TRBV12-4; j_call: TRBJ1-4; clone_size: -; cdr3_aa: CASSQTGTEKLFF; cdr3_nt: TGTGCCAGCAGTCAGACAGGGACTGAAAAACTGTTTTTT
d_call: -; v_call: TRBV7-8; j_call: TRBJ1-1; clone_size: -; cdr3_aa: CASSFNLNTEAFF; cdr3_nt: TGTGCCAGCAGCTTTAATCTGAACACTGAAGCTTTCTTT
d_call: TRBD1; v_call: TRBV6-5; j_call: TRBJ2-7; clone_size: -; cdr3_aa: CASSRTGLYEQYF; cdr3_nt: TGTGCCAGCAGCCGGACAGGGCTCTACGAGCAGTACTTC
d_call: TRBD1; v_call: TRBV7-9; j_call: TRBJ2-2; clone_size: -; cdr3_aa: CASKGTGDTGELFF; cdr3_nt: TGTGCCAGCAAGGGGACAGGGGACACCGGGGAGCTGTTTTTT
d_call: -; v_call: TRBV7-9; j_call: TRBJ2-5; clone_size: -; cdr3_aa: CASSHGGPRETQYF; cdr3_nt: TGTGCCAGCAGCCACGGGGGGCCCAGGGAGACCCAGTACTTC
d_call: -; v_call: TRBV5-8; j_call: TRBJ1-3; clone_size: -; cdr3_aa: CASSLVRGNTIYF; cdr3_nt: TGTGCCAGCAGCTTGGTCCGTGGAAACACCATATATTTT
d_call: TRBD1; v_call: TRBV27; j_call: TRBJ1-2; clone_size: -; cdr3_aa: CASSSLPKGQANYGYTF; cdr3_nt: TGTGCCAGCAGTTCCCTACCAAAAGGACAGGCTAACTATGGCTACACCTTC
d_call: TRBD2; v_call: TRBV3-1/TRBV3-2; j_call: TRBJ2-7; clone_size: few; cdr3_aa: CASSRTSGRYEQYF; cdr3_nt: TGTGCCAGCAGCCGGACTAGCGGACGGTACGAGCAGTACTTC
d_call: -; v_call: TRBV30; j_call: TRBJ1-2; clone_size: -; cdr3_aa: CAWSVVRDKIF; cdr3_nt: TGTGCCTGGAGTGTGGTAAGGGACAAAATCTTC
d_call: TRBD1; v_call: TRBV7-9; j_call: TRBJ1-1; clone_size: -; cdr3_aa: CASSWTGVSTEAFF; cdr3_nt: TGTGCCAGCAGCTGGACAGGGGTAAGCACTGAAGCTTTCTTT
d_call: TRBD1; v_call: TRBV3-1/TRBV3-2; j_call: TRBJ1-2; clone_size: once; cdr3_aa: CASSHADRGNYGYTF; cdr3_nt: TGTGCCAGCAGCCATGCGGACAGGGGAAACTATGGCTACACCTTC
d_call: -; v_call: TRBV24-1; j_call: TRBJ2-3; clone_size: -; cdr3_aa: CATSPIWVSARKTSTDTQYF; cdr3_nt: TGTGCCACCAGTCCGATTTGGGTATCAGCGAGAAAAACTAGCACAGATACGCAGTATTTT
d_call: -; v_call: TRBV20-1; j_call: TRBJ1-1; clone_size: -; cdr3_aa: CSARAAGPAFF; cdr3_nt: TGCAGTGCGAGGGCAGCGGGACCCGCTTTCTTT
d_call: TRBD1; v_call: TRBV18; j_call: TRBJ2-6; clone_size: -; cdr3_aa: CASSPKGQILNSGANVLTF; cdr3_nt: TGTGCCAGCTCACCAAAGGGACAGATCTTGAACTCTGGGGCCAACGTCCTGACTTTC
d_call: -; v_call: TRBV5-6; j_call: TRBJ1-1; clone_size: -; cdr3_aa: CASSYTGLLGAEAFF; cdr3_nt: TGTGCCAGCAGTTATACAGGGCTCCTGGGGGCTGAAGCTTTCTTT
d_call: -; v_call: TRBV11-2; j_call: TRBJ2-1; clone_size: -; cdr3_aa: CASSLDWILGSNEQFF; cdr3_nt: TGTGCCAGCAGCTTAGATTGGATACTAGGTTCCAATGAGCAGTTCTTC
d_call: -; v_call: TRBV10-3; j_call: TRBJ2-2; clone_size: -; cdr3_aa: CAISTDTVNTGELFF; cdr3_nt: TGTGCCATCAGTACTGACACTGTGAACACCGGGGAGCTGTTTTTT
d_call: -; v_call: TRBV5-1; j_call: TRBJ1-1; clone_size: -; cdr3_aa: CASGGGAGAPGNTEAFF; cdr3_nt: TGCGCCAGCGGGGGCGGAGCAGGGGCCCCGGGAAACACTGAAGCTTTCTTT
d_call: -; v_call: TRBV7-8; j_call: TRBJ1-5; clone_size: -; cdr3_aa: CASSPSPNQPQHF; cdr3_nt: TGTGCCAGCAGCCCATCCCCCAATCAGCCCCAGCATTTT
d_call: TRBD2; v_call: TRBV3-1/TRBV3-2; j_call: TRBJ2-3; clone_size: -; cdr3_aa: CASSQGSAGGTDTQYF; cdr3_nt: TGTGCCAGCAGCCAAGGATCGGCGGGGGGAACAGATACGCAGTATTTT
d_call: -; v_call: TRBV13; j_call: TRBJ2-3; clone_size: -; cdr3_aa: CASSLVSASPLRTDTQYF; cdr3_nt: TGTGCCAGCAGCTTAGTATCCGCGTCACCCCTACGCACAGATACGCAGTATTTT